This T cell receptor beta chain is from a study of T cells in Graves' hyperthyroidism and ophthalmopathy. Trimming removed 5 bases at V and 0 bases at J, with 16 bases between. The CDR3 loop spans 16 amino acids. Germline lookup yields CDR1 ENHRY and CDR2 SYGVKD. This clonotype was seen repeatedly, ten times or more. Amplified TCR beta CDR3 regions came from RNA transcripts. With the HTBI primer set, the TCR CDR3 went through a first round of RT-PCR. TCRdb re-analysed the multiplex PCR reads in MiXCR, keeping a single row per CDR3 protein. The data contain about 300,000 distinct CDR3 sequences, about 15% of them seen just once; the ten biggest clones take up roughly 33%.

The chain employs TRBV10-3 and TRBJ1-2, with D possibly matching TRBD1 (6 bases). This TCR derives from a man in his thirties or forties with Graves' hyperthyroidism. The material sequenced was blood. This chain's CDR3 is CAISPVGGRSNYGYTF. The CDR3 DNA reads TGTGCCATCAGTCCGGTTGGGGGCAGGTCTAACTATGGCTACACCTTC.